This T cell receptor (beta chain) was captured in a study of blood T cell repertoires in COVID-19. On the study more broadly: The samples span acute and convalescent COVID-19 from the United States, Italy and Spain. Sample material is recorded as cDNA or gDNA derived from T cells, B-cell-depleted T cells, or PBMCs.

Trimming cost V 3 bases and J 2 bases, with 10 bases left between them. Germline V CDR1 and CDR2: SGHVS, FQNEAQ. This CDR3 region has 14 residues. Original methodology: Counts of nucleated cells, estimated from reference gene primer amplification, were obtained. TCRdb's table, derived via immunoSEQ multiplex PCR, lists solely in-frame clones and lacks some. V, J and clone size are taken as reported in that table, and D and trimming were inferred from the DNA itself. This sample has some 64,000 clones, with 65% to 80% found just once. This receptor was taken from a human donor in a cohort sampled during active COVID-19. V usage is TRBV7-8 and J usage is TRBJ1-2, with D unresolved. Material: peripheral blood. The CDR3 region has the DNA TGTGCCAGCAGCTTCTCTGACGGGAACTATGGCTACACCTTC. Its translation: CASSFSDGNYGYTF.